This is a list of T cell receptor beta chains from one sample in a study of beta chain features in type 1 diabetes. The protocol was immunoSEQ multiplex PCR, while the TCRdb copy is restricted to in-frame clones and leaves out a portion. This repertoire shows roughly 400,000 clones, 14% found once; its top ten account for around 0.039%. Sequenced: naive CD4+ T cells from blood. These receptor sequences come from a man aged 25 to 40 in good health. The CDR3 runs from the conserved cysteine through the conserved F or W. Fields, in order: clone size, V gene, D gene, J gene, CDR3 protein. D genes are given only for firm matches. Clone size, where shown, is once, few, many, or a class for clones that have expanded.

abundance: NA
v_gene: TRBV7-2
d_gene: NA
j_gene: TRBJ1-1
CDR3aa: CASSLSPAGNTEAFF

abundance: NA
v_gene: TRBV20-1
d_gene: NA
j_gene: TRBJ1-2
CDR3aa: CSASGEGGYTF

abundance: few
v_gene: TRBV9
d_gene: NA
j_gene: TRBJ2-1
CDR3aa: CASSLEGLPYNEQFF

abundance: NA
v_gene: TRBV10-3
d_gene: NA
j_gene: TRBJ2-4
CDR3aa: CAISPTGLAKNIQYF

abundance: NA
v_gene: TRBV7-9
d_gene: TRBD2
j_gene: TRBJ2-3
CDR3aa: CASSLGGSRATDTQYF

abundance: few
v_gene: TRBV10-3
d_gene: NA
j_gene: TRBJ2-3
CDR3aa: CAISGLISPDTQYF

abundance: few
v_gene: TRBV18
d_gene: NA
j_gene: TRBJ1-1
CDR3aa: CASSPLSREAEAFF

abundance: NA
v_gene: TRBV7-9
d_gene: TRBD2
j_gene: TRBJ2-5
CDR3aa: CASSSWRDYPKTQYF

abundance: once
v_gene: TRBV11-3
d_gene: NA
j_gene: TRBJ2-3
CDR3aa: CASSLNRVSDTQYF

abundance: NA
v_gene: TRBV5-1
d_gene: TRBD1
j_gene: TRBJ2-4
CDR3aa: CASSLEGAAGGDIQYF

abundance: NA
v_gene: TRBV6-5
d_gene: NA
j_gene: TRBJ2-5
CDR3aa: CASSLRYQETQYF

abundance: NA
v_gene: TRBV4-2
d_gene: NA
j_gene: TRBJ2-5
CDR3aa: CASSQDQETQYF

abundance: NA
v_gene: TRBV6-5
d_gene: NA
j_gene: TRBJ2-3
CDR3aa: CASRRPSTDTQYF

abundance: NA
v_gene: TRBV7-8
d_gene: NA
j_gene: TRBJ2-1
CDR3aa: CASSPETDRYNEQFF

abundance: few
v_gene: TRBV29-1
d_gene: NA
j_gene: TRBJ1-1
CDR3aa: CSVEEYPGGTEAFF

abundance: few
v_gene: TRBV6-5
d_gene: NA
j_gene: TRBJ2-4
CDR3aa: CASRSLKNINIQYF

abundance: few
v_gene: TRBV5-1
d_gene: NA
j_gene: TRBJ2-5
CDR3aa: CASSPPGQETQYF

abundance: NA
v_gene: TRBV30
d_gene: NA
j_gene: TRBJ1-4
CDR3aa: CAWSASRNEKLFF

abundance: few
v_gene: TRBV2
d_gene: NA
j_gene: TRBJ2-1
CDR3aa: CASSEGGYNEQFF

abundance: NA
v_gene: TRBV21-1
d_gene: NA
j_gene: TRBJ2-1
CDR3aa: CASSAEQFF

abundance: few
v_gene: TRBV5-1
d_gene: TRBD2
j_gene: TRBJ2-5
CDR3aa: CASSVAGETQYF